This note documents a single T cell receptor (beta chain) sequence. The antigen is unknown. 60 Vbeta and 13 Jbeta primers were used in PCR. In the original processing: In a later analysis, of some 80 million unique beta chains, 9 million to 11 million appeared in at least two donors. Libraries were prepared by immunoSEQ multiplex PCR; TCRdb keeps only in-frame clonotypes and omits some of them. V, J and clone size are taken as reported in that table, and D and trimming were inferred from the DNA itself. Of under 110,000 clones in the sample, roughly 70% are singletons; the top ten hold 2.5% to 3.5%. CDR1 MNHEY and CDR2 SMNVEV come from the germline V gene (reference sequence). Trimming at V came to 1 base and at J to 9 bases, leaving 5 bases not matched to a gene. This CDR3 has 15 amino acids. The data are from a study of cytomegalovirus exposure and HLA in healthy donors. The study, taken as a whole, reports: Overall, under 200 TCR beta chains were annotated as cytomegalovirus-associated. With high specificity and sensitivity, the classifier reportedly diagnosed cytomegalovirus status.

The sequence was collected from a male donor in good health and CMV-seropositive. Input material: PBMCs. This chain joins TRBV27 and TRBJ2-4; 11 bases fit TRBD2. CDR3 nucleotides: TGTGCCAGCAGTTTATGGGGCCTAGCGGGAGGCATTCAGTACTTC. It specifies CASSLWGLAGGIQYF.